The clone carrying this T cell receptor beta chain occurred a few times. This sample was included in a study of neurological immune-mediated disorders. The V and J ends lost 6 bases and 1 base, in that order; junction bases with no gene match: 11. The CDR3 is made up of 16 amino acids. CDR1 and CDR2 (germline): DFQATT, SNEGSKA (reference sequence). The cDNA was generated through 5'RACE incorporating 10-nucleotide random UMIs. TCRdb reprocessed the 5' RACE reads with MiXCR, giving one entry per CDR3 protein. This repertoire shows 45,000 to 50,000 distinct CDR3 sequences, approximately 2.8% found once; its top ten account for about 16%.

Material: PBMCs. The chain links TRBV20-1 to TRBJ2-1; 8 nucleotides agree with TRBD2. The sequence was collected from a woman between 50 and 59 years old with multiple sclerosis. CDR3 coding DNA: TGCAGTGCCCCCCGAACTAGCGGAGTTTCCTACAATGAGCAGTTCTTC. It codes for CSAPRTSGVSYNEQFF.